The present TCR beta chain was sequenced within a study of blood T cells in healthy people across ages. In the study overall: With template switching, about one barcoded beta molecule was captured per two T cells.

Deletions cut 5 bases from V and 1 base from J, with 13 bases between. This CDR3 has 15 amino acids. Then a second PCR, running about 6 to 12 cycles, was carried out with a sample-barcoded 5' primer and a J-beta primer mix. TCRdb re-analysed the 5' RACE reads in MiXCR, keeping a single row per CDR3 protein. The data show about 970,000 distinct CDR3 sequences, 51% seen once. The sequencing sample was made of blood. This TCR was recovered from a woman between 55 and 75 years old in good health. The chain has TRBV12-3 or TRBV12-4 and TRBJ2-3; tentatively, D is TRBD2 (6 bases). DNA for the CDR3: TGTGCCAGCAGTGTTCCTAGCGAGGGCACAGATACGCAGTATTTT. Translating it yields CASSVPSEGTDTQYF.